The 10 T cell receptor beta chains below all came from one sample that was sequenced in a study of cytotoxic CD8 clonotypes in ibrutinib-treated CLL. TCRdb keeps only in-frame clones here, not all; method: immunoSEQ multiplex PCR. Of around 140,000 clones in the sample, 80% to 90% were seen once. Specimen: PBMCs, collected after 24 months of ibrutinib treatment. Receptor source: a human donor with chronic lymphocytic leukemia.

The chain uses TRBV28 and TRBJ2-1; TRBD1 or TRBD2 may be the D gene (5 bases each). This CDR3 has 15 residues. From germline, CDR1 is MDHEN and CDR2 SYDVKM. V was pared by 2 bases and J by 7 bases, with 15 bases between. CDR3 bases: TGTGCCAGCAGTTTACCCCTCGGGGCGGAAAATGAGCAGTTCTTC. Encoded protein: CASSLPLGAENEQFF.

The chain combines TRBV28 with TRBJ1-2; the D is unclear. The germline V gene has CDR1 MDHEN and CDR2 SYDVKM. CDR3 size: 13 residues. V was cut by 7 bases and J by 3 bases, with 12 bases left in between. CDR3 loop: CASKEGGHYGYTF. CDR3 DNA: TGTGCCAGCAAGGAGGGTGGGCACTATGGCTACACCTTC.

V usage is TRBV29-1 and J usage is TRBJ2-1; D gene ambiguous. The CDR3 is made up of 8 amino acids. Germline V gene lookup returns CDR1 SQVTM and CDR2 ANQGSEA. V lost 7 bases and J lost 12, with 7 bases in between. As DNA, the CDR3 is TGCAGCGCCCTAGGGCAGTTCTTC. It codes for CSALGQFF.

This clone turned up a few times. The gene calls are TRBV2 and TRBJ2-5; a weak D match, TRBD1 (5 bases). The germline V gene encodes CDR1 SNHLY and CDR2 FYNNEI. With 3 bases removed from V and 7 bases from J, the gap between germline ends came to 21 bases. CDR3 size: 16 residues. CDR3 sequence (DNA): TGTGCCAGCAGTGAGAGTGGTCTGGCCCCCCAGGGGACCCAGTACTTC. It is translated as CASSESGLAPQGTQYF.

The chain employs TRBV7-6 and TRBJ1-6; D is perhaps TRBD1 (6 bases). Deletions cut 4 bases from V and 0 bases from J, with 22 bases between. This CDR3 comprises 20 residues. Germline assignment: CDR1 SGHVS and CDR2 FNYEAQ. The CDR3 DNA sequence: TGTGCCAGCAGCTCTGAATCCCCGGGACACCAGAGCTCCTATAATTCACCCCTCCACTTT. Protein product: CASSSESPGHQSSYNSPLHF.

This clone was counted a single time. V gene TRBV28 combines with J gene TRBJ1-4; 8 positions agree with TRBD1. The CDR3 is 14 residues long. The germline CDR1 and CDR2 sequences are MDHEN and SYDVKM. The trim removed 6 bases at V and 6 bases at J, leaving 6 bases unmatched. CDR3 amino acids: CASSATGEHEKLFF. The CDR3 region has the DNA TGTGCCAGCAGCGCGACAGGGGAGCATGAAAAACTGTTTTTT.

The chain couples TRBV6-5 to TRBJ2-2; D might be TRBD2 (5 bases). This CDR3 has 15 residues. Germline CDR1 and CDR2: MNHEY and SVGAGI. Trimming shortened V by 0 bases and J by 2 bases, and 7 bases separated the two germline ends. CDR3 bases: TGTGCCAGCAGTTACTCGGCTAGCAACACCGGGGAGCTGTTTTTT. Protein sequence: CASSYSASNTGELFF.

The rearrangement uses TRBV28 and TRBJ1-2; a possible D gene is TRBD1 (5 bases). V was shortened by 5 bases and J by 5 bases, with 18 bases between the two germline ends. This CDR3 contains 15 residues. CDR1 MDHEN and CDR2 SYDVKM come from the germline V gene. The CDR3 DNA follows: TGTGCCAGCAGTGACCCTCGAGGGGCAAGTTATGGCTACACCTTC. Translation gives CASSDPRGASYGYTF.

The chain recombines TRBV19 with TRBJ1-5; TRBD1 might be the D (5 bases). Looked up from germline, CDR1 is LNHDA and CDR2 is SQIVND (reference sequence). Trimming took off 0 bases at V and 0 bases at J, with 12 bases between the two ends. CDR3 length: 17 residues. As DNA, the CDR3 is TGTGCCAGTAGTATAGAGACAGCTAGCAATAGCAATCAGCCCCAGCATTTT. It encodes CASSIETASNSNQPQHF.

The rearrangement links TRBV16 to TRBJ2-7; D unclear. V was shortened by 0 bases and J by 0 bases, with 9 bases between the two germline ends. The CDR3 extends over 15 amino acids. Per germline, CDR1 KGHSY and CDR2 FQNENV. The CDR3 DNA reads TGTGCCAGCAGCCAATCCGGACGTGGCTCCTACGAGCAGTACTTC. It yields the protein CASSQSGRGSYEQYF.